One and the same sample provided the 32 T cell receptor beta chains below, sequenced in a study of siplizumab effects on memory and regulatory T cells. Profiled with immunoSEQ multiplex PCR; TCRdb holds only in-frame clones, not every one. Of approximately 100,000 clones in the sample, just under 95% are singletons; the top ten hold around 0.15%. Input material: non-Treg CD4+ T cells sorted from blood. Source of these receptors: a human donor in good health.

The chain employs TRBV10-3 and TRBJ1-2; 10 bases align to TRBD1. CDR1 is ENHRY and CDR2 is SYGVKD in the germline V gene. The trim removed 5 bases at V and 0 bases at J, leaving 12 bases unmatched. The CDR3 has 18 amino acids. The chain's CDR3 is CAISKAGTGVGSNYGYTF. Written as DNA, the CDR3 is TGTGCCATCAGTAAAGCGGGGACAGGGGTTGGTTCTAACTATGGCTACACCTTC.

The rearrangement uses TRBV18 and TRBJ1-3; D is possibly TRBD1 (5 bases). The germline CDR1 and CDR2 sequences are KGHSH and LQKENI. The ends were cut back, 3 bases at V and 0 bases at J, with 9 bases in the middle. The CDR3 covers 15 residues. CDR3 nucleotide sequence: TGTGCCAGCTCACCTGGGGGACCCTCTGGAAACACCATATATTTT. Translation: CASSPGGPSGNTIYF.

This sequence joins TRBV7-2 and TRBJ2-7, with D unclear. The germline V gene encodes CDR1 SGHTA and CDR2 FQGNSA. Between the trimmed V and J ends, which lost 5 bases and 3 bases, there was a span of 11 bases. The CDR3 consists of 13 residues. The CDR3: CASSEDRYYEQYF. The CDR3 DNA reads as TGTGCCAGCAGCGAGGACCGATACTACGAGCAGTACTTC.

V gene TRBV6-5 combines with J gene TRBJ1-4; the D is unclear. Germline values: CDR1 MNHEY, CDR2 SVGAGI. V lost 5 bases, J lost 7 bases, and 14 bases lay in between. The CDR3 spans 14 residues. CDR3 coding DNA: TGTGCCAGCAGTGCCCCAGCCGAGGGTGAAAAACTGTTTTTT. It translates to CASSAPAEGEKLFF.

J is TRBJ2-1 and V is TRBV5-1; 7 bases match TRBD1. CDR3 length: 19 amino acids. Germline V gene sequence: CDR1 SGHRS, CDR2 YFSETQ. V dropped 4 bases and J dropped 0; count of bases not matched to a gene: 16. In nucleotides, the CDR3 is TGCGCCAGCAGCCCCACCCCCAGTAGACAGGGTAGCTCCTACAATGAGCAGTTCTTC. The encoded protein is CASSPTPSRQGSSYNEQFF.

The chain employs TRBV5-5 and TRBJ2-7; 8 bases are shared with TRBD2. Trimming cost V 2 bases and J 2 bases; bases outside gene matches: 6. The germline V gene encodes CDR1 SGHKS and CDR2 YYEKEE (reference sequence). The CDR3 is 15 amino acids. The CDR3 DNA reads as TGTGCCAGCAGCTTTCAGAGCGGGGGACCCTACGAGCAGTACTTC. Its translation is CASSFQSGGPYEQYF.

J is TRBJ2-3 and V is TRBV11-1; maybe TRBD1 (5 bases). The germline V gene has CDR1 SGHAT and CDR2 FQDESV (reference sequence). The CDR3 has 13 amino acids. V gave up 5 bases and J gave up 9 bases, with 15 bases separating them. The CDR3 region has the DNA TGTGCCAGCAGCCCCCCCCGTCAGGGCACGCAGTATTTT. This encodes CASSPPRQGTQYF.

This clone was recorded once. The DNA for the CDR3 is TGCGCCAGCAGCCAAGACCTGCCTGGGTTGGGTGAGCAGTTCTTC. It is translated as CASSQDLPGLGEQFF. The rearrangement links TRBV4-3 to TRBJ2-1; D unresolved. The germline V and J ends were trimmed by 0 bases and 9 bases, with 15 bases remaining between them. The CDR3 contains 15 residues. CDR1 and CDR2 (germline): LGHNA, YSLEER.

V gene TRBV28 combines with J gene TRBJ1-5; 9 bases match TRBD1. Germline CDR1 reads MDHEN; CDR2 reads SYDVKM. CDR3 length: 16 residues. The trim removed 3 bases at V and 5 bases at J, leaving 8 bases unmatched. In DNA form, the CDR3 reads TGTGCCAGCAGTTTCATTGGGGACAGGGTTGATCAGCCCCAGCATTTT. It specifies CASSFIGDRVDQPQHF.

This chain uses TRBV28 with TRBJ2-4, with a tentative D call TRBD1 (5 bases). Trimming took 6 bases from V and 7 from J, leaving 16 bases between them. In germline, CDR1 is MDHEN, CDR2 SYDVKM. CDR3 length: 14 amino acids. CDR3 DNA sequence: TGTGCCAGCAGCTCCAGGGCGGCAGGTAACATTCAGTACTTC. This codes for CASSSRAAGNIQYF.

The chain has TRBV5-1 and TRBJ2-2; the D gene is possibly TRBD1 (6 bases). V lost 7 bases and J lost 5, with 18 bases in between. Germline CDR1 SGHRS, CDR2 YFSETQ. This CDR3 spans 15 amino acids. The chain's CDR3 is CASEGSGAGTGELFF. The DNA for the CDR3 is TGCGCCAGCGAGGGCTCAGGGGCAGGAACCGGGGAGCTGTTTTTT. Drawing the rest from reference TRBV5-1 and TRBJ2-2, the complete variable domain is KAGVTQTPRYLIKTRGQQVTLSCSPISGHRSVSWYQQTPGQGLQFLFEYFSETQRNKGNFPGRFSGRQFSNSRSEMNVSTLELGDSALYLCASEGSGAGTGELFFGEGSRLTVL.

The J gene is TRBJ2-3, the V gene TRBV27; 7 bases align to TRBD1. Germline V gives CDR1 MNHEY, CDR2 SMNVEV (reference sequence). Trimming at V came to 5 bases and at J to 6 bases, leaving 11 bases not matched to a gene. The CDR3 spans 15 residues. DNA for the CDR3: TGTGCCAGCAGTCCGTCCGCCAGGGGGAGCGATACGCAGTATTTT. Translating it yields CASSPSARGSDTQYF.

This clone was recorded a few times. The rearrangement links TRBV4-1 to TRBJ1-2; D not certain. V lost 0 bases and J 8 bases, leaving 10 bases between the germline ends. The CDR3 covers 13 residues. Germline CDR1 reads MGHRA; CDR2 reads YSYEKL. The CDR3 nucleotides read TGCGCCAGCAGCCAAGAAGTCGCAGTGGGCTACACCTTC. Translating gives CASSQEVAVGYTF.

The DNA for the CDR3 is TGCGCCAGCGAAAGGGGATCGGGGGAGCTGTTTTTT. The encoded protein is CASERGSGELFF. The chain joins TRBV5-1 to TRBJ2-2, with a possible D match to TRBD1 (5 bases). This CDR3 has 12 residues. CDR1 is SGHRS, CDR2 YFSETQ, per germline. V dropped 7 bases and J dropped 8 bases, with 12 bases sitting between them.

The chain links TRBV5-8 to TRBJ2-1; D gene ambiguous. V dropped 0 bases and J dropped 4 bases, with 23 bases sitting between them. The germline CDR1 and CDR2 sequences are SGHTS and YDEGEE. CDR3 size: 19 residues. The CDR3 DNA sequence: TGTGCCAGCAGCTTGGTAGGGCTTAGAAGTGGAACCTCATACAATGAGCAGTTCTTC. It translates to CASSLVGLRSGTSYNEQFF. Full variable domain (rest looked up from reference TRBV5-8 and TRBJ2-1): EAGVTQSPTHLIKTRGQQATLRCSPISGHTSVYWYQQALGLGLQFLLWYDEGEERNRGNFPPRFSGRQFPNYSSELNVNALELEDSALYLCASSLVGLRSGTSYNEQFFGPGTRLTVL.

The chain links TRBV7-9 to TRBJ2-6, with D unresolved. From germline, CDR1 is SEHNR and CDR2 FQNEAQ (reference sequence). V was pared by 3 bases and J by 0 bases, with 9 bases between. The CDR3 loop spans 16 amino acids. CDR3 DNA: TGTGCCAGCAGCTTGTACTACAGCTCTGGGGCCAACGTCCTGACTTTC. Translating it yields CASSLYYSSGANVLTF.

The V and J genes are TRBV7-9 and TRBJ2-7; TRBD1 matches at 9 bases. CDR1 SEHNR and CDR2 FQNEAQ come from the germline V gene (reference sequence). CDR3 size: 15 residues. J lost 4 bases, V lost 2 bases, and 6 bases had no gene match. This chain's CDR3 is CASSLLGQGRYEQYF. Written as DNA, the CDR3 is TGTGCCAGCAGCTTATTGGGACAGGGACGTTACGAGCAGTACTTC.

This chain connects TRBV7-2 to TRBJ1-4; tentatively, D is TRBD1 (5 bases). The CDR3 length is 16 residues. Deletions cut 1 base from V and 8 bases from J, with 17 bases between. Germline CDR1 SGHTA, CDR2 FQGNSA. The DNA for the CDR3 is TGTGCCAGCAGCTTAGGACCATTGGGGCACTCCGAAAAACTGTTTTTT. It is translated as CASSLGPLGHSEKLFF.

V and J are TRBV28 and TRBJ2-3, with TRBD1 matching 8 bases. Unmatched junction bases numbered 5, after V lost 6 bases and J lost 6 bases. The CDR3 is made up of 13 amino acids. In germline, CDR1 is MDHEN, CDR2 SYDVKM. DNA of the CDR3: TGTGCCAGCAGGGAGACAGGGGACGATACGCAGTATTTT. Residues: CASRETGDDTQYF.

This chain links TRBV5-6 with TRBJ2-5; a possible D gene is TRBD1 (5 bases). Germline V lookup: CDR1 SGHDT, CDR2 YYEEEE. V lost 1 base, J lost 2 bases, and 12 bases lay in between. The CDR3 has 15 residues. Here the CDR3 reads CASSLQGYAQETQYF. The DNA of the CDR3 is TGTGCCAGCAGCTTGCAGGGTTACGCGCAAGAGACCCAGTACTTC.

The V and J genes are TRBV4-1 and TRBJ1-4, with a weak D call TRBD1 (5 bases). CDR3 length: 13 amino acids. The germline CDR1 and CDR2 sequences are MGHRA and YSYEKL. V lost 4 bases and J lost 8, with 11 bases in between. CDR3 sequence (DNA): TGCGCCAGCAGCCGAAGGGGTGACGAAAAACTGTTTTTT. Protein sequence: CASSRRGDEKLFF.

The gene calls are TRBV5-1 and TRBJ2-6, with a tentative D call TRBD1 (5 bases). Germline CDR1 reads SGHRS; CDR2 reads YFSETQ. The CDR3 is made up of 15 amino acids. Trimming left V 5 bases short and J 0 bases short, with 9 bases between. The chain's CDR3 is CASSQGPSGANVLTF. CDR3 DNA: TGCGCCAGCAGTCAGGGCCCCTCTGGGGCCAACGTCCTGACTTTC.

The chain uses TRBV6-5 and TRBJ2-7; D gene ambiguous. This CDR3 is built from 12 residues. The V end was cut by 0 bases, the J end by 6 bases, with 6 bases between. CDR1 is MNHEY and CDR2 is SVGAGI in the germline V gene. The chain's CDR3 is CASSYSNLEQYF. For the CDR3, the DNA is TGTGCCAGCAGTTACTCGAACCTCGAGCAGTACTTC.

J is TRBJ1-3 and V is TRBV5-1; D is unresolved. There are 14 residues in the CDR3. V lost 4 bases and J lost 0, with 8 bases in between. The germline V gene encodes CDR1 SGHRS and CDR2 YFSETQ. The CDR3 nucleotides read TGCGCCAGCAGCGCCTCCTACTCTGGAAACACCATATATTTT. The encoded protein is CASSASYSGNTIYF. The whole variable domain, filled in from reference TRBV5-1 and TRBJ1-3, reads KAGVTQTPRYLIKTRGQQVTLSCSPISGHRSVSWYQQTPGQGLQFLFEYFSETQRNKGNFPGRFSGRQFSNSRSEMNVSTLELGDSALYLCASSASYSGNTIYFGEGSWLTVV.

This rearrangement joins TRBV5-4 to TRBJ1-2; perhaps TRBD1 as D (5 bases). The CDR3 totals 14 residues. Germline CDR1 is SGHNT and CDR2 is YYREEE (reference sequence). V lost 1 base, J lost 3 bases, and 10 bases lay in between. The CDR3 is CASSLRGSDYGYTF. The CDR3 bases are TGTGCCAGCAGCTTGCGGGGGTCAGACTATGGCTACACCTTC.

The chain carries TRBV6-1 and TRBJ2-1; D is ambiguous. The CDR3 length is 13 residues. CDR1 and CDR2 from the germline V gene are MNHNS and SASEGT. Deletions cut 6 bases from V and 4 bases from J, with 10 bases between. Written as DNA, the CDR3 is TGTGCCAGCAGCACCTCTAGTTACAATGAGCAGTTCTTC. Its translation is CASSTSSYNEQFF.

The rearrangement joins TRBV20-1 to TRBJ2-5; D perhaps matches TRBD1 (5 bases). Trimming took 6 bases from V and 4 from J, leaving 6 bases between them. The CDR3 runs 10 residues. Germline lookup yields CDR1 DFQATT and CDR2 SNEGSKA (reference sequence). CDR3 region: CSAGPETQYF. The DNA of the CDR3 is TGCAGTGCGGGGCCAGAGACCCAGTACTTC.

For the CDR3, the DNA is TGCGCCAGCAGCCTGGCTCGTGCGCAGATGACCACAGATACGCAGTATTTT. Amino acids: CASSLARAQMTTDTQYF. This sequence joins TRBV5-1 and TRBJ2-3, with D unclear. Germline-derived CDR1 and CDR2 are SGHRS and YFSETQ. This CDR3 is 17 amino acids long. V lost 4 bases and J lost 2, with 20 bases in between.

J is TRBJ2-5 and V is TRBV7-2; D is undetermined. The CDR3 runs 12 residues. Germline V lookup: CDR1 SGHTA, CDR2 FQGNSA. V was trimmed by 1 base and J by 5 bases, leaving 5 bases between them. CDR3 protein: CASSLVKETQYF. Here the CDR3 DNA reads TGTGCCAGCAGCTTAGTCAAGGAGACCCAGTACTTC.

A single count supports this clone. The V gene is TRBV12-5, the J gene TRBJ2-3; no clear D gene. Germline V CDR1 and CDR2: LGHNT, FRNRAP. The V end was cut by 1 base, the J end by 2 bases, with 7 bases between. This CDR3 region has 14 residues. The CDR3 DNA reads TGTGCTAGTGGTTTGGGACAACACACAGATACGCAGTATTTT. It codes for CASGLGQHTDTQYF.

Remarks on this clone: Other DNA sequences of this sample code for an identical CDR3. The gene calls are TRBV5-1 and TRBJ1-1; a possible D gene is TRBD1 (6 bases). The germline gives CDR1 SGHRS, CDR2 YFSETQ. The CDR3 runs 14 residues. Trimming shortened V by 4 bases and J by 1 base, and 11 bases separated the two germline ends. This CDR3 reads CASSLGGGNTEAFF. The CDR3, as DNA: TGCGCCAGCAGCCTAGGGGGAGGGAACACTGAAGCTTTCTTT.

The chain couples TRBV6-5 to TRBJ1-3; perhaps TRBD1 as D (5 bases). Germline CDR1 reads MNHEY; CDR2 reads SVGAGI. This CDR3 comprises 14 residues. V gave up 8 bases and J gave up 0 bases, with 11 bases separating them. CDR3 sequence reads: CASWPGGSGNTIYF. The CDR3 coding sequence is TGTGCCAGCTGGCCCGGGGGCTCTGGAAACACCATATATTTT.